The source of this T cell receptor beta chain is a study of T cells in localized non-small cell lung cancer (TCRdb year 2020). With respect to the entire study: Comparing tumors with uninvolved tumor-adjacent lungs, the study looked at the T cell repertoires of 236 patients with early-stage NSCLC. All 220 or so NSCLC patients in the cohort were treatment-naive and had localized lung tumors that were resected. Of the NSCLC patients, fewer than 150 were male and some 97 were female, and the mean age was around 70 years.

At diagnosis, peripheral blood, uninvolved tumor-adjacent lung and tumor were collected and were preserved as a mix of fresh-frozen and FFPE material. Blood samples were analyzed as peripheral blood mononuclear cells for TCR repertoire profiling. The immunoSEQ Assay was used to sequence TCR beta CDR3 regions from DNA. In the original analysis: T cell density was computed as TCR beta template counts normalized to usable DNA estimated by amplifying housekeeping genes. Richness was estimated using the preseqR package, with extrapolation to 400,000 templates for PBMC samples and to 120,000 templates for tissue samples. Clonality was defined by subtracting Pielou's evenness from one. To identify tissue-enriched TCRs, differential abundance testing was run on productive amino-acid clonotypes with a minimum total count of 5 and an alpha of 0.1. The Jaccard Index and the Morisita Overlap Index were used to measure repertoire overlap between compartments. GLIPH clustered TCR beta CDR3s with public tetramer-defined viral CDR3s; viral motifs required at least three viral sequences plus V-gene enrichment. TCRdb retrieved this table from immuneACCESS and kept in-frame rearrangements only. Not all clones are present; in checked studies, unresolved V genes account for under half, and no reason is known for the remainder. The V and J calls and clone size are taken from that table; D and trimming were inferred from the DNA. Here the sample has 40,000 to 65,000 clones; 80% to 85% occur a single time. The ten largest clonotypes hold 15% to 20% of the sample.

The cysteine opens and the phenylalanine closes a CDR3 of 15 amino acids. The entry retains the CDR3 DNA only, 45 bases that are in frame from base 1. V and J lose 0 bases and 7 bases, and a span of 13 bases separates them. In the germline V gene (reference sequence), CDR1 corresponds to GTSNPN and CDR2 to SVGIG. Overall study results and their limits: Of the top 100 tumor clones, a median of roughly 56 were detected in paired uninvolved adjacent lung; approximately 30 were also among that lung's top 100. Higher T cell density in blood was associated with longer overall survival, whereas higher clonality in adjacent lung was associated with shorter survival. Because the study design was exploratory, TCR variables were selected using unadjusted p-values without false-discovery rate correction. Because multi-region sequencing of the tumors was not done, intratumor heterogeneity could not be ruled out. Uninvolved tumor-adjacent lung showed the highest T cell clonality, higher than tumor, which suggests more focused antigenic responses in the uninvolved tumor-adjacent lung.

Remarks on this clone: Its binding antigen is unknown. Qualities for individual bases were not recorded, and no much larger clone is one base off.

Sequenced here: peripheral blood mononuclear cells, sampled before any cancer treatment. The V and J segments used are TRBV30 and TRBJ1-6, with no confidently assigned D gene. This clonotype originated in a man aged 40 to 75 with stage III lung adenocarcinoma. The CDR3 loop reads CAWSVGTRTNSPLHF. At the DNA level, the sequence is TGTGCCTGGAGTGTAGGTACACGGACGAATTCACCCCTCCACTTT.